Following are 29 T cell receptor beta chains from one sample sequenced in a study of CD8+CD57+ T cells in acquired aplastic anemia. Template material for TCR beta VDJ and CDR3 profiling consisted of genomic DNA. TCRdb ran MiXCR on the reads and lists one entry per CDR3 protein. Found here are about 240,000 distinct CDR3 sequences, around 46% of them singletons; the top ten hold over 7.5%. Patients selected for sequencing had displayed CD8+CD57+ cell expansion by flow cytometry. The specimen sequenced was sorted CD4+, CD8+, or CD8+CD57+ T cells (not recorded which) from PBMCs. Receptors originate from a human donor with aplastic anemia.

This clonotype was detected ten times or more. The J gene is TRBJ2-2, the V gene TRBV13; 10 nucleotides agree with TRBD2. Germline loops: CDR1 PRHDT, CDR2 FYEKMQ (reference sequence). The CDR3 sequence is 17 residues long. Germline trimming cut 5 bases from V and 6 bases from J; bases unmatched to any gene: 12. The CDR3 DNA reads TGTGCCAGCAGCCATCGGACTAGCGGATCGGTACCCGGGGAGCTGTTTTTT. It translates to CASSHRTSGSVPGELFF.

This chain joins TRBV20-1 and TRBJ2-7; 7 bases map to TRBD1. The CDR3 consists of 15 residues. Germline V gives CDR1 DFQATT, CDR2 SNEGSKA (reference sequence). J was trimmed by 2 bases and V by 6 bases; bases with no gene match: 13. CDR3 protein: CSASSVNRGPYEQYF. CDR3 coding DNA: TGCAGTGCCAGCAGTGTAAACAGGGGCCCCTACGAGCAGTACTTC.

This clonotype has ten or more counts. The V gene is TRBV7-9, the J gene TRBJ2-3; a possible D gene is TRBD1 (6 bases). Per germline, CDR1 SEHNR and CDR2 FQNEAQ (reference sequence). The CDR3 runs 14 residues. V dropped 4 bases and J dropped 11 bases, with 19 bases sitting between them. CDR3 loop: CASSSSKDSYGQYF. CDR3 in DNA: TGTGCCAGCAGCTCTTCCAAGGACAGTTACGGGCAGTATTTT.

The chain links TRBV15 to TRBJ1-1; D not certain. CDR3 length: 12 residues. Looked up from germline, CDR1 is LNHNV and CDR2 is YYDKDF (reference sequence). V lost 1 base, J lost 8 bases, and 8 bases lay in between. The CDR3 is CATSRADGEAFF. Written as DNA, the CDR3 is TGTGCCACCAGCAGAGCAGACGGAGAAGCTTTCTTT.

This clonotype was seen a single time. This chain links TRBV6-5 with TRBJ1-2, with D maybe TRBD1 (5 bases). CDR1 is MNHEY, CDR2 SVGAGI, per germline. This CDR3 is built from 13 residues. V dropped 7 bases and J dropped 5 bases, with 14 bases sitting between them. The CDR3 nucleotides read TGTGCCAGCACCCCCGATCAGGGATATGGCTACACCTTC. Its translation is CASTPDQGYGYTF.

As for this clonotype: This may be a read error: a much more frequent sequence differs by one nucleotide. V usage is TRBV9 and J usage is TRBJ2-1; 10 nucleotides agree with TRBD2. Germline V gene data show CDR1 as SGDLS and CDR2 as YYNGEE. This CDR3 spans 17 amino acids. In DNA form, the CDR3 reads TGTGCCAGCAGCGTAGACATTGATCTAGCGGGGGAAAATGAGCAGCTCTTC. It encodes CASSVDIDLAGENEQLF.

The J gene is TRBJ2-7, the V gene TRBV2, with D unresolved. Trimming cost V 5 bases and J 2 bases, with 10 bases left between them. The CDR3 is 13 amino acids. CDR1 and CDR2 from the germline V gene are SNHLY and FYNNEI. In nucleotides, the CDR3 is TGTGCCAGCAGTAATCTTGGTCCCTACGAGCAGTACTTC. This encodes CASSNLGPYEQYF.

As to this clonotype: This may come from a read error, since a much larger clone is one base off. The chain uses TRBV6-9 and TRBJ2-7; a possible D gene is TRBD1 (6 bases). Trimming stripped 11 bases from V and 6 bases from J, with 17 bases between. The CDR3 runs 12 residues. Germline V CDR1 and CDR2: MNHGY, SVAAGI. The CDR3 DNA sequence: TGTGCCGGCACCCCCCCGACAGGCGAGCAGTACTTC. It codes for CAGTPPTGEQYF.

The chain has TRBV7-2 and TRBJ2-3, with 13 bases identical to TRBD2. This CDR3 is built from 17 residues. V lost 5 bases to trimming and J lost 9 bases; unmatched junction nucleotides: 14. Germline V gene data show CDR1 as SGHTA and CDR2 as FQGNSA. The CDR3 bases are TGTGCCAGCAGCGGGGGACTAGCGGGAACCCCCCCAGGGACGCAGTATTTT. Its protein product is CASSGGLAGTPPGTQYF.

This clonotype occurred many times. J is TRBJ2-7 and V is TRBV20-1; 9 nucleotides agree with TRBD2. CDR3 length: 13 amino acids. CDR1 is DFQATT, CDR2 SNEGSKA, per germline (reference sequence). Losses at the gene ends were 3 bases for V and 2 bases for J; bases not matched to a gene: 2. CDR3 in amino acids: CSASLAGTYEQYF. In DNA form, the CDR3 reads TGCAGTGCTAGTCTAGCGGGAACCTACGAGCAGTACTTC.

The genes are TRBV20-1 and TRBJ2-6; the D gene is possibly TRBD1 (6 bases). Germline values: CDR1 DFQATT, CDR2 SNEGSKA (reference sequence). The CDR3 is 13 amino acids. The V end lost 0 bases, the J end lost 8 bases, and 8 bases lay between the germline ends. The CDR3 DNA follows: TGCAGTGCTAGAGATGACAGGACCAACGTCCTGACTTTC. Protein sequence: CSARDDRTNVLTF.

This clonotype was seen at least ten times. CDR3 in amino acids: CASSQVSQGNTEAFF. For the CDR3, the DNA is TGCGCCAGCAGCCAAGTTTCCCAGGGAAACACTGAAGCTTTCTTT. The V gene is TRBV4-1, the J gene TRBJ1-1, with D perhaps matching TRBD1 (5 bases). Per the germline V gene, CDR1 is MGHRA and CDR2 is YSYEKL. This CDR3 has 15 amino acids. Trimming shortened V by 1 base and J by 2 bases, and 11 bases separated the two germline ends.

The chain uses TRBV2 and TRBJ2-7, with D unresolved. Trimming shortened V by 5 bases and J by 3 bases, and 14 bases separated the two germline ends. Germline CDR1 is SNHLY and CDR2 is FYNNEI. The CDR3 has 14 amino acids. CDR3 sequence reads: CASSWRLNSYEQYV. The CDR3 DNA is TGTGCCAGCAGTTGGCGCCTAAACAGCTACGAGCAGTACGTC.

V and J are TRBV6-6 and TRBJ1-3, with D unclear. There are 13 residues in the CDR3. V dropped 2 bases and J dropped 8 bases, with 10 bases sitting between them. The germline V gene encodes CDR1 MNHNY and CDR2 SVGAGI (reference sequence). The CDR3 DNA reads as TGTGCCAGCAGTTACAGGATCGGAGACACCATATATTTT. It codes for CASSYRIGDTIYF.

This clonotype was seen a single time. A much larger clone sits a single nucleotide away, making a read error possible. Here the CDR3 reads CASSSTGGWNEQYF. The CDR3, as DNA: TGTGCCAGCAGCTCGACAGGGGGATGGAATGAGCAGTACTTC. The V call is TRBV7-9, the J call TRBJ2-5; TRBD1 matches 9 bases. The germline gives CDR1 SEHNR, CDR2 FQNEAQ (reference sequence). This CDR3 region has 14 residues. With V trimmed by 4 bases and J by 11 bases, 11 bases remained unmatched.

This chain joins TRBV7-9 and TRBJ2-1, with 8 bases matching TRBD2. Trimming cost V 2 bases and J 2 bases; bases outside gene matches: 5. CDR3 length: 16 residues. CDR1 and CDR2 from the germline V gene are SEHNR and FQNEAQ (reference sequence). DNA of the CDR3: TGTGCCAGCAGCTTATTAGCGGGGACTACCTACAATGAGCAGTTCTTC. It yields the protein CASSLLAGTTYNEQFF.

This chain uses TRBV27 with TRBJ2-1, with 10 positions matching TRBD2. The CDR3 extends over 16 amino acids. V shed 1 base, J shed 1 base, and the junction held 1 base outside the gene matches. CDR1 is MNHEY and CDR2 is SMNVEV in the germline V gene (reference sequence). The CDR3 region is CASSLLAGGSYNEQFF. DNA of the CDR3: TGTGCCAGCAGTTTATTAGCGGGAGGTTCCTACAATGAGCAGTTCTTC.

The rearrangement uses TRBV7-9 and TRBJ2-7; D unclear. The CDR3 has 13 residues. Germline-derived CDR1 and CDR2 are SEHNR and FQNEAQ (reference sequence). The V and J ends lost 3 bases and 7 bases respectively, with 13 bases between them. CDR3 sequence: CASSLRPDLEQYF. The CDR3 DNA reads TGTGCCAGCAGCTTGAGGCCAGATCTAGAGCAGTACTTC.

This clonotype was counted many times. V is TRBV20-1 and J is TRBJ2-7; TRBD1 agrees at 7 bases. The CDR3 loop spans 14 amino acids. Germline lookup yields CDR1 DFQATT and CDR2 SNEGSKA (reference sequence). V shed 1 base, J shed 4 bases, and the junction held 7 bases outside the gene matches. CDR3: CSARGPGQPYEQYF. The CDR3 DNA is TGCAGTGCTAGAGGGCCGGGACAGCCATACGAGCAGTACTTC.

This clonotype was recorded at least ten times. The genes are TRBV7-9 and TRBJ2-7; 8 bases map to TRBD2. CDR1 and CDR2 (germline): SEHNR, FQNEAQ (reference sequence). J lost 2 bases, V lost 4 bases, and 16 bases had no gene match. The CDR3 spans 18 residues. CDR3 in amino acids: CASSSAGSAGGRTYEQYF. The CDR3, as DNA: TGTGCCAGCAGCTCAGCTGGTTCGGCGGGAGGACGGACCTACGAGCAGTACTTC.

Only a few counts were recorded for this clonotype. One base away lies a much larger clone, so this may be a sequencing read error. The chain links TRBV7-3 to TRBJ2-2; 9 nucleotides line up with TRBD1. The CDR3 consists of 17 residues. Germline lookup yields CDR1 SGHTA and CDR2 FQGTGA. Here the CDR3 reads CASSHNPGQGLPGELLF. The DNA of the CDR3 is TGTGCCAGCAGCCACAACCCGGGACAGGGTTTGCCCGGGGAGCTGCTTTTT.

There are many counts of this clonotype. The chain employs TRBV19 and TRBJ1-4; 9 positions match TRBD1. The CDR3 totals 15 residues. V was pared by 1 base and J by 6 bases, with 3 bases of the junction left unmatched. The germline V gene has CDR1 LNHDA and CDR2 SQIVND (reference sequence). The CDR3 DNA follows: TGTGCCAGTAGTATAGTCGGGGACAGGGATGAAAAACTGTTTTTT. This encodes CASSIVGDRDEKLFF.

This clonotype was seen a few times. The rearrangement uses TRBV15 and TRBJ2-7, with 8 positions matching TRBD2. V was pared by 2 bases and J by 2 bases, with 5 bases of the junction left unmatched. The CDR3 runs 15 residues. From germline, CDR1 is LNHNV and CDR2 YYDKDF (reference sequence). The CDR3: CATSRRGGNAYEQYF. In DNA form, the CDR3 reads TGTGCCACCAGCAGACGGGGGGGGAACGCCTACGAGCAGTACTTC.

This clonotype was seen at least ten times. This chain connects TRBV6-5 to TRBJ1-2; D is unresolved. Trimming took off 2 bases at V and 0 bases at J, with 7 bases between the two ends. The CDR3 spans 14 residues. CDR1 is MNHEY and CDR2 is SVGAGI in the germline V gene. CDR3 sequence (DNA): TGTGCCAGCAGTTACAGCAAAGCTAACTATGGCTACACCTTC. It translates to CASSYSKANYGYTF.

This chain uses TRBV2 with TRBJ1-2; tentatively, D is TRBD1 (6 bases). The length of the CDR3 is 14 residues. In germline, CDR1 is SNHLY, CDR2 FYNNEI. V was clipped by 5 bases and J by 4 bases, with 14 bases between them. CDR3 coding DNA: TGTGCCAGCAGTCCGAACAGGGAAGGCTATGGCTACACCTTC. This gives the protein CASSPNREGYGYTF.

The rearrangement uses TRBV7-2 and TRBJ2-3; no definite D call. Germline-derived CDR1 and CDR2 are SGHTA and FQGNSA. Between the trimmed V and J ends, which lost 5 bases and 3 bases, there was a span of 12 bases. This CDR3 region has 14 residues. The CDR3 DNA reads TGTGCCAGCAGCCAAGTAATGGGAACAGATACGCAGTATTTT. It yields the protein CASSQVMGTDTQYF. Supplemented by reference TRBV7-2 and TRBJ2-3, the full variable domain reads GAGVSQSPSNKVTEKGKDVELRCDPISGHTALYWYRQSLGQGLEFLIYFQGNSAPDKSGLPSDRFSAERTGGSVSTLTIQRTQQEDSAVYLCASSQVMGTDTQYFGPGTRLTVL.

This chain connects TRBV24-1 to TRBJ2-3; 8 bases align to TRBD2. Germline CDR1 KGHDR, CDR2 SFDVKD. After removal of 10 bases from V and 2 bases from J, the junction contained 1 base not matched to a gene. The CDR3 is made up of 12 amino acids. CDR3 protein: CATLADTDTQYF. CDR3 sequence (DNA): TGTGCCACACTAGCGGACACAGATACGCAGTATTTT.

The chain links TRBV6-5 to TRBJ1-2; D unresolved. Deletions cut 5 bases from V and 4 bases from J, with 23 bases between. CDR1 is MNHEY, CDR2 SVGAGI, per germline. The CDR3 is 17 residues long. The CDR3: CASSPPFAANDIYGYTF. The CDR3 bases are TGTGCCAGCAGTCCCCCGTTTGCGGCGAACGACATCTATGGCTACACCTTC.

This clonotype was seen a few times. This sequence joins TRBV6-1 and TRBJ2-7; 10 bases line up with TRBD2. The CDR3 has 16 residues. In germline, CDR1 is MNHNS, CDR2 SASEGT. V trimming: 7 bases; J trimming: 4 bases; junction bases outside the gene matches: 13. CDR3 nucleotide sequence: TGTGCCAGCACCAAAGAAGCGGGGGGGCTATTGTACGAGCAGTACTTC. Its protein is CASTKEAGGLLYEQYF.